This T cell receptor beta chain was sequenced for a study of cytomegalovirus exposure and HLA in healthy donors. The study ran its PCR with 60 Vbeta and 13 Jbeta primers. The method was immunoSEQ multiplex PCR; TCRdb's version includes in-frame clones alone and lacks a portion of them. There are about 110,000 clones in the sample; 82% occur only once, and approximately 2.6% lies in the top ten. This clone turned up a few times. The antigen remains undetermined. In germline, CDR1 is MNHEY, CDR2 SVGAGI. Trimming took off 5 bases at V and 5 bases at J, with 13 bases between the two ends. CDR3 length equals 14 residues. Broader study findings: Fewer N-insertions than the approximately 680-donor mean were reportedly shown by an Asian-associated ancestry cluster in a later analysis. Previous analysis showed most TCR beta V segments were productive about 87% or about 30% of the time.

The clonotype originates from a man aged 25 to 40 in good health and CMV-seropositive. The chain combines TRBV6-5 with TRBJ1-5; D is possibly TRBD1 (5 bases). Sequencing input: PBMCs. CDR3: CASSGRRDHQPQHF. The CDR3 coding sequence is TGTGCCAGCAGTGGACGCAGGGATCATCAGCCCCAGCATTTT.